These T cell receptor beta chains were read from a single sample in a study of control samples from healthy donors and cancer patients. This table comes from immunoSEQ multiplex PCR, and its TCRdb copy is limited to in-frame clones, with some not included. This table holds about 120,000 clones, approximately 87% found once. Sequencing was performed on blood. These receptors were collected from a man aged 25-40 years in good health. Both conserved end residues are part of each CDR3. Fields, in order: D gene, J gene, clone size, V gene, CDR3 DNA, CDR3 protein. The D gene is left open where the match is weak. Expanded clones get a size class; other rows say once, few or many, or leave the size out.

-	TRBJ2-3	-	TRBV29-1	TGCAGCGTTGTCCGGGACGGACAGACTCCCACAGATACGCAGTATTTT	CSVVRDGQTPTDTQYF
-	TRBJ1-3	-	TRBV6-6	TGTGCCAGCAGCAGGGGAAACACCATATATTTT	CASSRGNTIYF
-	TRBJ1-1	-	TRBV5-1	TGCGCCAGCAGCTCGGCCCTCGAAGCTTTCTTT	CASSSALEAFF
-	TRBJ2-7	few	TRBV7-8	TGTGCCAGCAGCTTAGTGGACGGGGAATCCTACGAGCAGTACTTC	CASSLVDGESYEQYF
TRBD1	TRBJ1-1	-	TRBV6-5	TGTGCCAGCATCCAAAACAGGGGGAACACTGAAGCTTTCTTT	CASIQNRGNTEAFF
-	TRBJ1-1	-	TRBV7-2	TGTGCCAGCAGCTTGGCAGCGCTGAACACTGAAGCTTTCTTT	CASSLAALNTEAFF
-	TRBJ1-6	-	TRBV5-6	TGTGCCAGCAGGGGGACACGAAATTCACCCCTCCACTTT	CASRGTRNSPLHF
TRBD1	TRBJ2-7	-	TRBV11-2	TGTGCCAGCAGCTTAGTCAGGACAGGGGTGGAGGAGCAGTACTTC	CASSLVRTGVEEQYF
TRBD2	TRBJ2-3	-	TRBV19	TGTGCCAGTAGTATCAGATCGGGGGGAGATACGCAGTATTTT	CASSIRSGGDTQYF
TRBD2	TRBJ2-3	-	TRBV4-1	TGCGCCAGCAGCCAAGTCTCTGGGCGGGGGGGCTACTCTGCCACAGATACGCAGTATTTT	CASSQVSGRGGYSATDTQYF
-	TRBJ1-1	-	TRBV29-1	TGCAGTGGGGGAAACGGGGACACTGAAGCTTTCTTT	CSGGNGDTEAFF
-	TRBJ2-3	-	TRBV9	TGTGCCAGCAGCGTAGTCGGGAGTGGAGATACGCAGTATTTT	CASSVVGSGDTQYF
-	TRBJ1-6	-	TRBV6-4	TGTGCCAGCAGTGACGAAATCCAGTCACCCCTCCACTTT	CASSDEIQSPLHF
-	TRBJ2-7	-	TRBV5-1	TGCGCCAGCAGGCCACAGGGTCTGTCCTACGAGCAGTACTTC	CASRPQGLSYEQYF
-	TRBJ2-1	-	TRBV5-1	TGCGCCAGCAGCTCGGCTTCGGTGGGATCCTACAATGAGCAGTTCTTC	CASSSASVGSYNEQFF
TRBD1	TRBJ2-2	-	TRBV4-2	TGTGCCAGCAGGGAGCACGACAGGGCAAACACCGGGGAGCTGTTTTTT	CASREHDRANTGELFF
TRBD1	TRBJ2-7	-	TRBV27	TGTGCCAGCAGTTTATATGGTCCAGGGGGATACGAGCAGTACTTC	CASSLYGPGGYEQYF
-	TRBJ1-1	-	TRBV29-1	TGCAGCGTTGGAAGGGTTAACAGAAACACTGAAGCTTTCTTT	CSVGRVNRNTEAFF
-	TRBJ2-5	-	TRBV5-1	TGCGCCAGCAGCACTGGACGGATGCAAGAGACCCAGTACTTC	CASSTGRMQETQYF
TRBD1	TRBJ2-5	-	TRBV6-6	TGTGCCAGCAGTTACGGGGGGACAGGTCCCCAGTACTTC	CASSYGGTGPQYF
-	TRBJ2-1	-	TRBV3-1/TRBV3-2	TGTGCCAGCAGCCAAGTATCCGGGGGCCATGAGCAGTTCTTC	CASSQVSGGHEQFF
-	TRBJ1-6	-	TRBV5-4	TGTGCCAGCAGCTTGGGCAGCTCAGTGAATTCACCCCTCCACTTT	CASSLGSSVNSPLHF
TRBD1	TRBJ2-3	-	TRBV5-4	TGTGCCAGCAGCTTGGGAGGGGATGGGACAGGGGGCTGGAGCACAGATACGCAGTATTTT	CASSLGGDGTGGWSTDTQYF
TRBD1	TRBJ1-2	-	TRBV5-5	TGTGCCAGCAGACAGGCCGGGACAGGTTATGGCTACACCTTC	CASRQAGTGYGYTF
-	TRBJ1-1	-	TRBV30	TGTGCCTGGAGTAGGGGGAGGGGGAACACTGAAGCTTTCTTT	CAWSRGRGNTEAFF
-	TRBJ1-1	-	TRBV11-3	TGTGCCAGCAGCTTAGGTTCGAACACTGAAGCTTTCTTT	CASSLGSNTEAFF
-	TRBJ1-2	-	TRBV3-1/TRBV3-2	TGTGCCAGCAGCCGAGAGGGACTTAACTATGGCTACACCTTC	CASSREGLNYGYTF
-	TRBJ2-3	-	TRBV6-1	TGTGCCAGCAGTGAGGGAGAGAATACGCAGTATTTT	CASSEGENTQYF
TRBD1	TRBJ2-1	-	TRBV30	TGTGCCTCAGACAGGGCGATTAATGAGCAGTTCTTC	CASDRAINEQFF
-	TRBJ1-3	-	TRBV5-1	TGCGCCAGCAGCTTGGAAGGTCCCGGCAGGAGCTCTGGAAACACCATATATTTT	CASSLEGPGRSSGNTIYF
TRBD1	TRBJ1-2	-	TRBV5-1	TGCGCCAGCAGCTTGGGACAGGGTCGGCCCTATGGCTACACCTTC	CASSLGQGRPYGYTF
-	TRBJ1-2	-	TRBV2	TGTGCCAGCAGTGAAGGCCCGGGGATGGACTATGGCTACACCTTC	CASSEGPGMDYGYTF
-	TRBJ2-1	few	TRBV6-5	TGTGCCAGCAGCCAGACTAGTCAGGTTGAGCAGTTCTTC	CASSQTSQVEQFF
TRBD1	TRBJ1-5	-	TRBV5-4	TGTGCCAGCAGCTTGGGGGGACAGGGGTTAAATCAGCCCCAGCATTTT	CASSLGGQGLNQPQHF
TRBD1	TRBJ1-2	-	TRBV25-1	TGTGCCAGCAGTCTGGGACAGGGGGCGTCTGGCTACACCTTC	CASSLGQGASGYTF
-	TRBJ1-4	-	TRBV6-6	TGTGCCAGCCGCTGGGGGGCTAATGAAAAACTGTTTTTT	CASRWGANEKLFF
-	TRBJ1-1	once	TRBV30	TGTGCCTGGAGTGTGGGTACGGACATCGGTGAAGCTTTCTTT	CAWSVGTDIGEAFF
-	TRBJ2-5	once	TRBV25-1	TGTGCCAGCAGGAGGGGGGAAGAGACCCAGTACTTC	CASRRGEETQYF
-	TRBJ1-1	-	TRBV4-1	TGCGCCAGCAGCCAAGATACAGACAGTGGCACTGAAGCTTTCTTT	CASSQDTDSGTEAFF
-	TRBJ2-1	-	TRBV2	TGTGCCAGCGTGGACAGACCAAATGAGCAGTTCTTC	CASVDRPNEQFF
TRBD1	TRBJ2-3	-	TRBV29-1	TGCAGCGTTGAAAAGGACAGGGGGACAGATACGCAGTATTTT	CSVEKDRGTDTQYF
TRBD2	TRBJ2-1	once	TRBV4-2	TGTGCCAGCAGCCTAGGTAGCGGGGGCCGAATGAACAATGAGCAGTTCTTC	CASSLGSGGRMNNEQFF
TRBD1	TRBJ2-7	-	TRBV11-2	TGTGCCAGCAGCCTTGCAGGGGGCTCCTACGAGCAGTACTTC	CASSLAGGSYEQYF
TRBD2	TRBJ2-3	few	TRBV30	TGTGCCTGGAGACAGCGGGGGACCTCTGGAGATACGCAGTATTTT	CAWRQRGTSGDTQYF
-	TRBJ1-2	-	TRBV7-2	TGTGCCAGCAGCATCTTACAGTATCCTAACTATGGCTACACCTTC	CASSILQYPNYGYTF
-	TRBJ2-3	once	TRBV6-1	TGTGCCAGCAGTGACCTACATACTAGCACAGATACGCAGTATTTT	CASSDLHTSTDTQYF
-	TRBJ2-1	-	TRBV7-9	TGTGCCAGCAGCTTAGAGAGTGAGCAGTTCTTC	CASSLESEQFF
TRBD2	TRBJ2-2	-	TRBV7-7	TGTGCCAGCAGCTCGAGCGGGGGACGGACCGGGGAGCTGTTTTTT	CASSSSGGRTGELFF
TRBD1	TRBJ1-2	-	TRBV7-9	TGTGCCAGCAGCAGGCCCGGGACAGGGGATAATGGCTACACCTTC	CASSRPGTGDNGYTF
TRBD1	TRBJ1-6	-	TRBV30	TGTGCCTGGAACGGGGACAGGGGGCATTTTCCGAATTCACCCCTCCACTTT	CAWNGDRGHFPNSPLHF
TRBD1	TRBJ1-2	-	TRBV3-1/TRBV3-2	TGTGCCAGCAGCCCATGGGACAGCTCCTATGGCTACACCTTC	CASSPWDSSYGYTF